The 22 T cell receptor beta chains below were found in one sample sequenced in a study of neurological immune-mediated disorders. MiXCR was run by TCRdb on the 5' RACE reads, yielding one entry per CDR3 protein. The sample has 78,000 or so distinct CDR3 sequences, about 5.2% seen once; the top ten hold about 2.4%. Material: PBMCs. These receptors all come from a woman aged 30 to 39 with multiple sclerosis.

This clonotype came up a few times. V gene TRBV29-1 combines with J gene TRBJ2-3; tentative D call: TRBD2 (6 bases). The CDR3 is made up of 14 amino acids. V lost 7 bases, J lost 4 bases, and 18 bases lay in between. Germline loops: CDR1 SQVTM, CDR2 ANQGSEA. The CDR3 nucleotides are TGCAGCGCCGCCGGGGGTAGGCTCGCAGATACGCAGTATTTT. It codes for CSAAGGRLADTQYF.

About this clonotype itself: A much larger clonotype is one base distant, so this may be a read error. The rearrangement links TRBV7-3 to TRBJ1-1, with D maybe TRBD1 (5 bases). The V end was cut by 8 bases, the J end by 3 bases, with 13 bases between. Germline-derived CDR1 and CDR2 are SGHTA and FQGTGA. This CDR3 has 13 residues. The DNA of the CDR3 is TGTGCCAGCGGCGAAAGAGGGGACACTGAAGCTTTCTTT. Protein sequence: CASGERGDTEAFF.

At least ten counts were recorded for this clonotype. The gene calls are TRBV5-5 and TRBJ2-1; D ambiguous. CDR1 SGHKS and CDR2 YYEKEE come from the germline V gene (reference sequence). CDR3 length equals 15 residues. V was trimmed by 1 base and J by 6 bases, leaving 14 bases between them. The CDR3 reads CASSLMGIKANEQFF. CDR3 nucleotides: TGTGCCAGCAGCTTGATGGGAATCAAGGCCAATGAGCAGTTCTTC.

The chain is built from TRBV5-1 and TRBJ2-7; D is unresolved. The CDR3 length is 16 residues. V dropped 0 bases and J dropped 0 bases, with 13 bases sitting between them. The V gene's germline CDR1 is SGHRS and CDR2 YFSETQ. CDR3 sequence (DNA): TGCGCCAGCAGCTTGGTATCCAGGTCTAGCTCCTACGAGCAGTACTTC. This codes for CASSLVSRSSSYEQYF.

This clonotype was detected ten times or more. The V call is TRBV20-1, the J call TRBJ2-5; a possible D gene is TRBD1 (6 bases). Trimming stripped 5 bases from V and 5 bases from J, with 24 bases between. The CDR3 has 16 amino acids. Germline V gene lookup returns CDR1 DFQATT and CDR2 SNEGSKA (reference sequence). This CDR3 reads CSAHGLSRGQLETQYF. Here the CDR3 DNA reads TGCAGTGCTCACGGACTCTCGAGGGGACAATTGGAGACCCAGTACTTC.

This clonotype was recorded many times. This chain joins TRBV4-1 and TRBJ2-2; 8 nucleotides agree with TRBD1. The CDR3 extends over 14 amino acids. V lost 4 bases to trimming and J lost 8 bases; unmatched junction nucleotides: 6. The V gene's germline CDR1 is MGHRA and CDR2 YSYEKL. In DNA, the CDR3 is TGCGCCAGCAGCCCGACAGGGGCCGGTGGGGAGCTGTTTTTT. Its translation is CASSPTGAGGELFF.

This clonotype was seen ten or more times. The genes are TRBV5-1 and TRBJ1-1, with D possibly being TRBD1 (5 bases). V dropped 1 base and J dropped 4 bases, with 14 bases sitting between them. Germline V lookup: CDR1 SGHRS, CDR2 YFSETQ. The CDR3 has 15 residues. The CDR3 protein is CASSLNVGGGTEAFF. The CDR3 region has the DNA TGCGCCAGCAGCTTGAATGTCGGGGGAGGCACTGAAGCTTTCTTT.

This clonotype was found many times. The rearrangement joins TRBV28 to TRBJ2-5, with unresolved D. V was trimmed by 2 bases and J by 5 bases, leaving 6 bases between them. This CDR3 has 12 amino acids. Germline V gene lookup returns CDR1 MDHEN and CDR2 SYDVKM. This chain's CDR3 is CASSLVGETQYF. The CDR3 nucleotides are TGTGCCAGCAGTTTAGTAGGGGAGACCCAGTACTTC.

Ten or more counts support this clonotype. The rearrangement links TRBV20-1 to TRBJ2-1; possibly TRBD2 for D (5 bases). The germline gives CDR1 DFQATT, CDR2 SNEGSKA (reference sequence). V lost 0 bases and J 7 bases, leaving 22 bases between the germline ends. The CDR3 loop spans 17 amino acids. CDR3 residues: CSARDIILALELNEQFF. Here the CDR3 DNA reads TGCAGTGCTAGAGACATCATTCTAGCCCTGGAGCTAAATGAGCAGTTCTTC.

This clonotype was detected only a few times. This rearrangement joins TRBV6-2 or TRBV6-3 to TRBJ2-7; no firm D call. CDR3 length: 14 amino acids. V was cut by 0 bases and J by 0 bases, with 6 bases left in between. In germline, CDR1 is MNHEY, CDR2 SVGEGT. The CDR3 loop reads CASSYSMSSYEQYV. CDR3 DNA: TGTGCCAGCAGTTACTCGATGAGCTCCTACGAGCAGTACGTC.

This clonotype was seen repeatedly, ten times or more. CDR3 region: CASSPNYQSTDTQYF. CDR3 nucleotide sequence: TGTGCCAGCAGCCCCAACTACCAAAGCACAGATACGCAGTATTTT. The rearrangement uses TRBV7-2 and TRBJ2-3, with D unclear. This CDR3 has 15 amino acids. The V gene lost 5 bases and the J gene lost 0 bases, with 12 bases spanning the gap. The germline CDR1 and CDR2 sequences are SGHTA and FQGNSA. The variable domain in full, with the rest retrieved from reference TRBV7-2 and TRBJ2-3, is GAGVSQSPSNKVTEKGKDVELRCDPISGHTALYWYRQSLGQGLEFLIYFQGNSAPDKSGLPSDRFSAERTGGSVSTLTIQRTQQEDSAVYLCASSPNYQSTDTQYFGPGTRLTVL.

The sample holds many counts of this clonotype. This chain connects TRBV7-2 to TRBJ2-2, with a weak D call TRBD2 (6 bases). Germline V gives CDR1 SGHTA, CDR2 FQGNSA. The CDR3 sequence is 13 residues long. Trimming removed 3 bases at V and 8 bases at J, with 10 bases between. The CDR3 reads CASSFGGSGELFF. The CDR3 nucleotides read TGTGCCAGCAGCTTCGGGGGATCGGGGGAGCTGTTTTTT.

The rearrangement links TRBV5-5 to TRBJ2-3; 8 bases are a match to TRBD2. Losses at the gene ends were 0 bases for V and 8 bases for J; bases not matched to a gene: 11. Germline assignment: CDR1 SGHKS and CDR2 YYEKEE (reference sequence). The CDR3 has 16 amino acids. The CDR3 region has the DNA TGTGCCAGCAGCTTGGGTTCACGGCGGGAGGCGGTTACGCAGTATTTT. Protein sequence: CASSLGSRREAVTQYF. Looking up the rest from reference TRBV5-5 and TRBJ2-3 gives the full variable domain: DAGVTQSPTHLIKTRGQQVTLRCSPISGHKSVSWYQQVLGQGPQFIFQYYEKEERGRGNFPDRFSARQFPNYSSELNVNALLLGDSALYLCASSLGSRREAVTQYFGPGTRLTVL.

In its sample, this clonotype was seen many times. The chain recombines TRBV20-1 with TRBJ2-5, with D possibly matching TRBD2 (5 bases). The germline CDR1 and CDR2 sequences are DFQATT and SNEGSKA (reference sequence). This CDR3 contains 15 residues. V was shortened by 2 bases and J by 1 base, with 14 bases between the two germline ends. The CDR3: CSARPSYPSQETQYF. CDR3 bases: TGCAGTGCTAGACCTAGCTATCCCTCCCAAGAGACCCAGTACTTC.

About this clonotype itself: A much larger clonotype is one base distant, so this may be a read error. The rearrangement links TRBV10-2 to TRBJ2-7, with 7 bases lining up with TRBD1. V trimming: 5 bases; J trimming: 2 bases; junction bases outside the gene matches: 6. Germline V gives CDR1 WSHSY, CDR2 SAAADI. There are 14 residues in the CDR3. CDR3 protein: CASSFFGQAYEQYF. DNA for the CDR3: TGCGCCAGCAGTTTCTTCGGACAGGCCTACGAGCAGTACTTC.

This clonotype was counted only a few times. J is TRBJ1-3 and V is TRBV15; no clear D gene. The V end lost 1 base, the J end lost 12 bases, and 16 bases lay between the germline ends. Germline V CDR1 and CDR2: LNHNV, YYDKDF (reference sequence). The CDR3 totals 14 residues. CDR3: CATSRAGSGKNIYF. The CDR3 region has the DNA TGTGCCACCAGCAGAGCTGGCTCTGGAAAAAACATATATTTT.

The chain links TRBV10-3 to TRBJ2-7, with 7 bases lining up with TRBD1. CDR3 length: 15 residues. The germline V gene encodes CDR1 ENHRY and CDR2 SYGVKD. V was clipped by 3 bases and J by 2 bases; unmatched bases: 7. The CDR3 spells CAISDQMTGPYEQYF. In nucleotides, the CDR3 is TGTGCCATCAGTGACCAAATGACAGGGCCCTACGAGCAGTACTTC.

This clonotype was recorded at least ten times. V usage is TRBV5-1 and J usage is TRBJ1-6, with 7 bases fitting TRBD1. This CDR3 is built from 15 residues. After removal of 0 bases from V and 7 bases from J, the junction contained 4 bases not matched to a gene. Per the germline V gene, CDR1 is SGHRS and CDR2 is YFSETQ. CDR3 DNA sequence: TGCGCCAGCAGCTTGGAGGGACAGAAGAATTCACCCCTCCACTTT. This codes for CASSLEGQKNSPLHF. Full variable domain (outside the CDR3, taken from reference TRBV5-1 and TRBJ1-6): KAGVTQTPRYLIKTRGQQVTLSCSPISGHRSVSWYQQTPGQGLQFLFEYFSETQRNKGNFPGRFSGRQFSNSRSEMNVSTLELGDSALYLCASSLEGQKNSPLHFGNGTRLTVT.

This clonotype occurred many times. The chain is built from TRBV5-1 and TRBJ2-7; D is perhaps TRBD2 (6 bases). V lost 5 bases to trimming and J lost 0 bases, with 15 bases between them. Germline loops: CDR1 SGHRS, CDR2 YFSETQ. The length of the CDR3 is 15 residues. DNA of the CDR3: TGCGCCAGCAGGGTAGCGGCCTCAAACTCCTACGAGCAGTACTTC. It codes for CASRVAASNSYEQYF.

This clonotype was detected many times. This chain uses TRBV5-1 with TRBJ2-3; 8 bases align to TRBD2. There are 15 residues in the CDR3. Trimming removed 4 bases from V and 2 bases from J; junction bases left unmatched: 6. In germline, CDR1 is SGHRS, CDR2 YFSETQ. CDR3 sequence (DNA): TGCGCCAGCAGCCAACGAGCGGGAGTCACAGATACGCAGTATTTT. It encodes CASSQRAGVTDTQYF.

This clonotype was counted many times. The V and J genes are TRBV20-1 and TRBJ2-2; a weak D match, TRBD1 (5 bases). The V gene lost 7 bases and the J gene lost 4 bases, with 10 bases spanning the gap. The CDR3 consists of 12 residues. Germline CDR1 reads DFQATT; CDR2 reads SNEGSKA (reference sequence). CDR3 sequence (DNA): TGCAGTGTAAATGGGGCCACCGGGGAGCTGTTTTTT. Translation gives CSVNGATGELFF.

The rearrangement joins TRBV27 to TRBJ2-2; TRBD2 aligns across 10 bases. The V segment lost 6 bases and the J segment 5 bases; nucleotides outside the gene matches: 6. The CDR3 has 15 residues. Germline V gives CDR1 MNHEY, CDR2 SMNVEV (reference sequence). The CDR3 protein is CASSILAGNTGELFF. In DNA, the CDR3 is TGTGCCAGCAGCATACTAGCGGGGAATACCGGGGAGCTGTTTTTT.